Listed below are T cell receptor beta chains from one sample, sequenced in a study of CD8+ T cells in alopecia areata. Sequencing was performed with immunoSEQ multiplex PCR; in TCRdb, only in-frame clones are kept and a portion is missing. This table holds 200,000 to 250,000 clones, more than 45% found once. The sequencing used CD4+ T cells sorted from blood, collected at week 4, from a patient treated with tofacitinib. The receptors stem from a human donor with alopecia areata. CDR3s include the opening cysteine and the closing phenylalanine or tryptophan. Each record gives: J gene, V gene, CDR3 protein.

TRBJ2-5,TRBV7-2,CASSLDAGQETQYF
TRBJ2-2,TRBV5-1,CASSMGQNTGELFF
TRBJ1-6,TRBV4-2,CASSQDWGGEGSPLHF
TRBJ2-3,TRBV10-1,CASSEPRNGDTQYF
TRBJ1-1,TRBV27,CASSSRTTTEAFF
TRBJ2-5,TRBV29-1,CSVDGKIQETQYF
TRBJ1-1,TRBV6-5,CASSSNRGRTEAFF
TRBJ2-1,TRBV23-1,CASSRPQPSYNEQFF
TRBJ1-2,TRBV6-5,CASSYSNGNYGYTF
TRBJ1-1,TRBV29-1,CSVERKEMNTEAFF
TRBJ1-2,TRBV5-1,CASSLDGDPQRGYTF
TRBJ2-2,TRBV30,CAWSVGAGELFF
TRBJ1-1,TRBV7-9,CASRDPGARTEAFF
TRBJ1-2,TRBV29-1,CSVEGFIETLSYGYTF
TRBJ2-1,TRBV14,CASSQQVFNEQFF
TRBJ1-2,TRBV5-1,CASSSTGEGYTF
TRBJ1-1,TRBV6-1,CASSEALGSWTGLGDTEAFF
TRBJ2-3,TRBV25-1,CASSDMVDTQYF
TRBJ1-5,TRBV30,CAWSHFGAGKNQPQHF
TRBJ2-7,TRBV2,CASRTARSQYF
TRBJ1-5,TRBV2,CASSLDGFSNQPQHF
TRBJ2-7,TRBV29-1,CSAVEVGGSEQYF
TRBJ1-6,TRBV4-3,CASSQGYQGASGLNNSPLHF
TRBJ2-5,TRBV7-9,CASSPGALRETQYF
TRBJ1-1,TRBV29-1,CSATGWGGGTNTEAFF
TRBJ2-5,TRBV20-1,CSAEREETQYF
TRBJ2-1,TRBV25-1,CASAKQGLGNEQFF
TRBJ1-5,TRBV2,CASSGQGAQPQHF
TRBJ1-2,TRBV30,CAWSVDRGGYTF
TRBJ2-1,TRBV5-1,CASSLAPGRNSYNEQFF
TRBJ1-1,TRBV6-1,CASSESRNTEAFF
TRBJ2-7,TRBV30,CAWKVGYEQYF
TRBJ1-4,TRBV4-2,CASSPSGSRATNEKLFF
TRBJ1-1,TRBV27,CASSFGTGGLAFF
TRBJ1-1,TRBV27,CASSSLVGGNTEAFF
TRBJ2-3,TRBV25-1,CASSALAGATDTQYF
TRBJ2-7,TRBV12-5,CASGTLSGAGYEQYF
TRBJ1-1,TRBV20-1,CSAPMNTEAFF
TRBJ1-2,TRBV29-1,CSVGTEPGHGYTF
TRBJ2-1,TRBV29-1,CSVVSGDSYNEQFF
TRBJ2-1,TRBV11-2,CASSLARNNEQFF
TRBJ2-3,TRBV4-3,CASSPTPGGGTDTQYF
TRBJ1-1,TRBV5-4,CASSTRTGAHTEAFF
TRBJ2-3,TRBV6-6,CASSSQLAGKINTQYF
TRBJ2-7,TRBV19,CASSPYGGQGASYEQYF
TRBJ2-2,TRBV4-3,CASSRAHRDRDTGELFF
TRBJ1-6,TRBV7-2,CASRESSPLHF
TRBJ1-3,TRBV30,CAWMGGQSGNTIYF